Listed below are T cell receptor beta chains from one sample, sequenced in a study of shared clonotypes between healthy human individuals. The method was immunoSEQ multiplex PCR; TCRdb's version includes in-frame clones alone and lacks a portion of them. Of roughly 1,100,000 clones in the sample, more than 60% were seen once. Sample: memory CD4+ T cells sorted from blood. These receptors were taken from a man younger than 35 in good health. The CDR3 runs from the conserved cysteine through the conserved F or W. D genes are given only for firm matches. Size values are once, few and many counts, or a class for expanded clones, and some rows have none.

D	J	size	V	DNA	CDR3
-	TRBJ1-2	-	TRBV9	TGTGCCAGCAGCCCCCGGACAGCTTATTATGGCTACACCTTC	CASSPRTAYYGYTF
-	TRBJ2-2	once	TRBV25-1	TGTGCCAGCAGGAAGGGGTCGGGGAACACCGGGGAGCTGTTTTTT	CASRKGSGNTGELFF
TRBD2	TRBJ2-6	-	TRBV2	TGTGCCAGCAGGCGGGGGTATAGCTCTGGGGCCAACGTCCTGACTTTC	CASRRGYSSGANVLTF
TRBD2	TRBJ2-2	-	TRBV5-4	TGTGCCAGCAGCATCGGACTAGGGAACACCGGGGAGCTGTTTTTT	CASSIGLGNTGELFF
TRBD2	TRBJ2-3	-	TRBV7-2	TGTGCCAGCAGCTTAAGACTAGCCGGTGATACGCAGTATTTT	CASSLRLAGDTQYF
TRBD1	TRBJ1-1	-	TRBV5-1	TGCGCCAGCAGCTTAAGGACAGGAGGGATCCCTGAAGCTTTCTTT	CASSLRTGGIPEAFF
-	TRBJ1-1	-	TRBV4-3	TGCGCCAGCAGCCGCACAGCCGGCGAACGTAGCACGAACACTGAAGCTTTCTTT	CASSRTAGERSTNTEAFF
TRBD2	TRBJ2-3	-	TRBV7-2	TGTGCCAGCAGCTCGCGTGGGGGGGGCACAGATACGCAGTATTTT	CASSSRGGGTDTQYF
TRBD2	TRBJ2-1	-	TRBV2	TGTGCCAGCAGTGCCGGGACTAGCGGGGGGGAGCAGTTCTTC	CASSAGTSGGEQFF
-	TRBJ2-2	-	TRBV7-2	TGTGCCAGCAGCTTAAAAACAGAGAGGACCGGGGAGCTGTTTTTT	CASSLKTERTGELFF
TRBD1	TRBJ1-1	-	TRBV6-6	TGTGCCAGCAGTCCCCAGGGGGCGTCGGAAGCTTTCTTT	CASSPQGASEAFF
-	TRBJ1-2	-	TRBV6-6	TGTGCCAGCACCTCCTCGGGGGCTGCGGCTGGCTACACCTTC	CASTSSGAAAGYTF
TRBD1	TRBJ1-3	-	TRBV9	TGTGCCAGCAGCGTTCAAACAGGGGTTGGAAACACCATATATTTT	CASSVQTGVGNTIYF
TRBD1	TRBJ1-2	-	TRBV6-1	TGTGCCAGCAGGGAGACAGGGGCCCGTGGCTACACCTTC	CASRETGARGYTF
-	TRBJ1-1	-	TRBV6-5	TGTGCCAGCAGACTAAGGACGGGGAACACTGAAGCTTTCTTT	CASRLRTGNTEAFF
TRBD2	TRBJ2-5	-	TRBV7-2	TGTGCCAGCAGCTTGGGACTAGCGGGGCCTAGAGAGACCCAGTACTTC	CASSLGLAGPRETQYF
-	TRBJ2-7	-	TRBV6-6	TGTGCCAGCAGTTCGGACTCCCGCTACTACGAGCAGTACTTC	CASSSDSRYYEQYF
-	TRBJ2-1	few	TRBV5-5	TGTGCCAGCAGCTCGGTGGGAGGACCTTCGGATGAGCAGTTCTTC	CASSSVGGPSDEQFF
-	TRBJ1-4	-	TRBV5-6	TGTGCCAGCAGCTTGGTCATTCAGGAAAATGAAAAACTGTTTTTT	CASSLVIQENEKLFF
TRBD1	TRBJ1-5	-	TRBV19	TGTGCCAGTAGACCTCCACAGGGGGCAGGGGGTAGCAATCAGCCCCAGCATTTT	CASRPPQGAGGSNQPQHF
TRBD2	TRBJ2-2	-	TRBV11-2	TGTGCCAGCAGCTTAGGGAGAGGAGCGGGGTCATACACCGGGGAGCTGTTTTTT	CASSLGRGAGSYTGELFF
-	TRBJ1-4	-	TRBV30	TGTGCCTGGAGTGCCCAGGCCCGGCGTAATGAAAAACTGTTTTTT	CAWSAQARRNEKLFF
-	TRBJ2-2	-	TRBV6-5	TGTGCCAGCAGTTACTTAATCTCACAGGCCGGGGAGCTGTTTTTT	CASSYLISQAGELFF
TRBD2	TRBJ2-5	-	TRBV11-2	TGTGCCAGCAGCTTAGCAGGGACTAGACAAGAGACCCAGTACTTC	CASSLAGTRQETQYF
-	TRBJ2-4	-	TRBV27	TGTGCCAGCAGTCCAGGGGGGATGGGCAAAAACATTCAGTACTTC	CASSPGGMGKNIQYF
-	TRBJ1-6	few	TRBV5-6	TGTGCCAGCAGCTTGGCTGGGTATGGTTCACCCCTCCACTTT	CASSLAGYGSPLHF
-	TRBJ1-2	-	TRBV7-9	TGTGCCAGCAGCCCCCCCGCTCAGGGAGTAGGCGGCTACACCTTC	CASSPPAQGVGGYTF
TRBD2	TRBJ2-7	-	TRBV5-1	TGCGCCAGCAAAGAAACAGCGGGATTAACCCACGAGCAGTACTTC	CASKETAGLTHEQYF
-	TRBJ1-3	-	TRBV4-3	TGCGCCAGCAGCCCTGGGGGGCAGAGCTCTGGAAACACCATATATTTT	CASSPGGQSSGNTIYF
-	TRBJ2-7	-	TRBV2	TGTGCCAGCAGTAGACTAGGGGGCTACGAGCAGTACTTC	CASSRLGGYEQYF
-	TRBJ1-2	-	TRBV5-6	TGTGCCAGCAGCGACCAGGGGTCCCCTAACTATGGCTACACCTTC	CASSDQGSPNYGYTF
TRBD2	TRBJ2-2	-	TRBV25-1	TGTGCCAGCAGTGAATTAGGACTAGCGGGAGTGAACACCGGGGAGCTGTTTTTT	CASSELGLAGVNTGELFF
-	TRBJ1-2	-	TRBV30	TGTGCCTGGAGTGTGGGCCACCCGTTATTCAAAAACTATGGCTACACCTTC	CAWSVGHPLFKNYGYTF